This T cell receptor beta chain was found in a study of cytomegalovirus exposure and HLA in healthy donors. Study results and limitations: The listing of 150 to 200 TCR beta chains classed them as cytomegalovirus-associated.

Sequencing was performed with immunoSEQ multiplex PCR; in TCRdb, only in-frame clones are kept and a portion is missing. The sample lists roughly 52,000 clones, 75% to 95% occurring once. V was clipped by 0 bases and J by 4 bases, with 6 bases between them. CDR1 is MNHEY, CDR2 SVGAGI, per germline. The CDR3 contains 14 residues. As for this clone: Its antigen is as yet unknown.

Sample: PBMCs. The clonotype originates from a young man in good health and CMV-seronegative. The V and J genes are TRBV6-5 and TRBJ2-2, with D tentatively TRBD1 (5 bases). This CDR3 is CASSYSRGTGELFF. Here the CDR3 DNA reads TGTGCCAGCAGTTACTCTAGGGGCACCGGGGAGCTGTTTTTT.